Reported below is one T cell receptor beta chain. Per the authors' pipeline: It was from reference gene primer amplification that nucleated cell counts were estimated. Produced via immunoSEQ multiplex PCR; TCRdb's table is partial and in-frame only. V and J calls and clone size are as listed in that table; D and trimming were resolved from the DNA. This table has some 150,000 clones, around 83% appearing once. These data are taken from a study of blood T cell repertoires in COVID-19. The overall study: Both acute and convalescent COVID-19 samples were obtained from the United States, Italy and Spain. PBMCs, B-cell-depleted T cells, or T cells provided the cDNA or gDNA that made up the material.

This CDR3 is 13 amino acids long. CDR1 GTSNPN and CDR2 SVGIG come from the germline V gene (reference sequence). V gave up 2 bases and J gave up 6 bases, with 11 bases separating them. Sequencing used peripheral blood. The chain couples TRBV30 to TRBJ1-5, with D possibly being TRBD1 (6 bases). The clonotype was recovered from a woman of 80 years or more with acute or convalescent COVID-19. The CDR3 region is CAWSPGATQPQHF. CDR3 in DNA: TGTGCCTGGAGTCCAGGGGCAACTCAGCCCCAGCATTTT.